This T cell receptor (beta chain) was captured in a study of shared clonotypes between healthy human individuals. Germline V gene data show CDR1 as SGHRS and CDR2 as YFSETQ. V trimming: 7 bases; J trimming: 3 bases; junction bases outside the gene matches: 0. CDR3 length equals 14 residues. Comment on this clone: Other nucleotide sequences from this sample produce the same CDR3.

It was at deep level that the assay was run. The material for each subset, its genomic DNA, was split evenly across several immunoSEQ plates. The assay was immunoSEQ multiplex PCR, and TCRdb's table has in-frame clones only and misses some. The sample lists about 1 million clones, around 74% occurring once. The source material was memory CD4+ T cells sorted from blood. The subset denotes: CD45RA-negative fraction. The clonotype comes from a man aged 18 to 30 in good health. The rearrangement joins TRBV5-1 to TRBJ2-1, with 14 bases identical to TRBD2. In nucleotides, the CDR3 is TGCGCCAGCGGGACTAGCGGGAGCTACAATGAGCAGTTCTTC. It yields the protein CASGTSGSYNEQFF.